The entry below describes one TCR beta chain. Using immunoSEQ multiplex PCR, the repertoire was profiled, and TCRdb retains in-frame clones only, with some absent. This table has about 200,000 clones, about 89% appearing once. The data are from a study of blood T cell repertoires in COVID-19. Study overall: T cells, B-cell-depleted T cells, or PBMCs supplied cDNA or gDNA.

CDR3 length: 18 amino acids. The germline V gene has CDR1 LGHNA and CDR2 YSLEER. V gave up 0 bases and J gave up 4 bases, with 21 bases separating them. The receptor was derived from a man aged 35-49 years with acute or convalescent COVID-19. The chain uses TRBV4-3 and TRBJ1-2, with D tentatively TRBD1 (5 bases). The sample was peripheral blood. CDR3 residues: CASSQDKSTANLLYGYTF. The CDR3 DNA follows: TGCGCCAGCAGCCAAGATAAATCGACAGCGAACCTGCTCTATGGCTACACCTTC.